This T cell receptor (beta chain) was documented in a study of cytomegalovirus exposure and HLA in healthy donors. Study background: The roughly 130 validation repertoires used the same platform as the roughly 670 first-cohort repertoires (as reported by a later analysis). General observations from the study: Most TCR sequences were seen very rarely across donors, but some public TCRs occurred in many.

The table came from immunoSEQ multiplex PCR; TCRdb's copy has only in-frame clones and leaves some out. The repertoire holds roughly 200,000 clones, with about 81% as singletons. Of note for this clone: Its specificity is not known.

The sequence was obtained from a woman aged 25-40 years in good health and CMV-seronegative. The sample was PBMCs.

CDR3 coding DNA: TGTGCCAGCAGCGGACCCACCGGGACAGGTTATGAAAAACTGTTTTTT. It codes for CASSGPTGTGYEKLFF. J is TRBJ1-4 and V is TRBV9; 8 bases match TRBD1. The CDR3 is 16 residues long. Germline CDR1 is SGDLS and CDR2 is YYNGEE. V lost 3 bases to trimming and J lost 6 bases; unmatched junction nucleotides: 10.